This record covers a single T cell receptor beta chain. This entry belongs to a study of blood T cell repertoires in COVID-19. Across the whole study: COVID-19 samples collected from the United States, Italy and Spain covered acute and convalescent phases. Sample material is recorded as cDNA or gDNA derived from T cells, B-cell-depleted T cells, or PBMCs.

Per the authors' pipeline: Scientists estimated how many nucleated cells there were by amplifying reference gene primers. The method was immunoSEQ multiplex PCR; TCRdb's version includes in-frame clones alone and lacks a portion of them. V, J and clone size derive from that table, while D and trimming were established from the DNA sequence. Here the sample spans approximately 100,000 clones, roughly 86% being singletons. The TCR was taken from a woman in her twenties or thirties with acute or convalescent COVID-19. Sequencing input: peripheral blood.

The DNA for the CDR3 is TGTGCCAGCAGTCATAGCCGGGGGGATGGCTACACCTTC. Amino acids: CASSHSRGDGYTF. This chain connects TRBV12-3 or TRBV12-4 to TRBJ1-2, with a weak D call TRBD1 (5 bases). This CDR3 region has 13 residues. The germline V and J ends were trimmed by 5 bases and 6 bases, with 13 bases remaining between them.